The 17 T cell receptor beta chains given below trace back to one sample, sequenced in a study of identical twins. TCRdb ran MiXCR on the 5' RACE reads and lists one entry per CDR3 protein. Here the sample spans 250,000 or so distinct CDR3 sequences, about 8.3% being singletons. The sample was also reused in another study, on yellow fever vaccine responses in identical twins.

The source material was CD8+ T cells sorted from blood. The receptors were gathered from a woman younger than 35 in good health.

This clonotype was counted between two and nine times. This chain links TRBV4-1 with TRBJ2-1, with 7 bases that match TRBD1. Per germline, CDR1 MGHRA and CDR2 YSYEKL. V dropped 3 bases and J dropped 5; count of bases not matched to a gene: 7. This CDR3 is 15 amino acids long. The CDR3 DNA sequence: TGCGCCAGCAGCCACGGACAGGATCCCCACAATGAGCAGTTCTTC. Translating gives CASSHGQDPHNEQFF.

The CDR3 protein is CASSQGRLAGRNQETQYF. DNA of the CDR3: TGTGCCAGCAGCCAAGGTAGGCTAGCGGGGCGCAATCAAGAGACCCAGTACTTC. This chain links TRBV3-1 with TRBJ2-5; 9 bases map to TRBD2. Germline CDR1 and CDR2: LGHDT and YNNKEL (reference sequence). After removal of 1 base from V and 2 bases from J, the junction contained 11 bases not matched to a gene. There are 18 residues in the CDR3.

This clonotype was seen only a few times. The rearrangement links TRBV7-3 to TRBJ1-1, with 9 bases that match TRBD1. CDR1 and CDR2 (germline): SGHTA, FQGTGA. J was trimmed by 1 base and V by 5 bases; bases with no gene match: 8. The CDR3 consists of 16 residues. CDR3 in amino acids: CASSGTGGSGNTEAFF. CDR3 bases: TGTGCCAGCAGCGGCACAGGGGGCTCGGGGAACACTGAAGCTTTCTTT.

This clonotype was found many times. V is TRBV20-1 and J is TRBJ2-7; D gene ambiguous. Trimming removed 6 bases from V and 3 bases from J, with 18 bases in between. The V gene's germline CDR1 is DFQATT and CDR2 SNEGSKA (reference sequence). This CDR3 is 14 amino acids long. CDR3 DNA: TGCAGTGCCCCTTACCTGGGTCTAGGCTACGAGCAGTACTTC. This encodes CSAPYLGLGYEQYF.

V and J are TRBV6-4 and TRBJ2-1; 7 nucleotides line up with TRBD2. V lost 6 bases to trimming and J lost 10 bases; unmatched junction nucleotides: 12. The germline CDR1 and CDR2 sequences are MRHNA and SNTAGT. The CDR3 length is 14 residues. The DNA for the CDR3 is TGTGCCAGCAGCCAGATTGTGGGGGGGGACGAGCAGTTCTTC. The encoded protein is CASSQIVGGDEQFF.

This clonotype was recorded a few times. This rearrangement joins TRBV27 to TRBJ2-3; D assignment may be TRBD1 or TRBD2 (5 bases each). V lost 8 bases to trimming and J lost 6 bases, with 21 bases between them. The CDR3 contains 15 residues. CDR1 MNHEY and CDR2 SMNVEV come from the germline V gene (reference sequence). The CDR3, as DNA: TGTGCCAGCGGGGATATAAGGGACCGCCCGGATACGCAGTATTTT. As protein: CASGDIRDRPDTQYF.

In its sample, this clonotype was seen a few times. The rearrangement uses TRBV12-3 or TRBV12-4 and TRBJ2-7, with D perhaps matching TRBD1 or TRBD2 (5 bases each). Trimming cost V 4 bases and J 3 bases, with 19 bases left between them. The CDR3 length is 16 residues. CDR3 protein: CASSSRTGTALYEQYF. DNA for the CDR3: TGTGCCAGCAGTTCTCGGACGGGGACGGCTCTCTACGAGCAGTACTTC.

This clonotype was detected only once. The gene calls are TRBV12-5 and TRBJ2-5, with 8 bases matching TRBD2. Losses at the gene ends were 5 bases for V and 3 bases for J; bases not matched to a gene: 5. This CDR3 region has 14 residues. CDR1 LGHNT and CDR2 FRNRAP come from the germline V gene. Here the CDR3 reads CASGPGGGEETQYF. Here the CDR3 DNA reads TGTGCTAGTGGTCCGGGGGGGGGAGAAGAGACCCAGTACTTC.

This clonotype was seen only a few times. The chain has TRBV7-9 and TRBJ2-1; possibly TRBD1 for D (5 bases). This CDR3 has 17 amino acids. Per the germline V gene, CDR1 is SEHNR and CDR2 is FQNEAQ (reference sequence). V was trimmed by 1 base and J by 2 bases, leaving 15 bases between them. Here the CDR3 reads CASSLGDGSGPYNEQFF. The DNA of the CDR3 is TGTGCCAGCAGCTTAGGTGACGGGTCAGGGCCCTACAATGAGCAGTTCTTC.

This clonotype has a handful of counts. The V and J genes are TRBV7-9 and TRBJ2-5; TRBD2 is a possible D gene (6 bases). This CDR3 region has 16 residues. CDR1 and CDR2 from the germline V gene are SEHNR and FQNEAQ (reference sequence). Trimming stripped 4 bases from V and 1 base from J, with 16 bases between. In nucleotides, the CDR3 is TGTGCCAGCAGCTCAGCTCTAGCGCCACTCCAAGAGACCCAGTACTTC. As protein: CASSSALAPLQETQYF.

This clonotype occurred many times. This rearrangement joins TRBV10-3 to TRBJ2-3; TRBD1 might be the D (6 bases). V was cut by 6 bases and J by 4 bases, with 23 bases left in between. Germline CDR1 and CDR2: ENHRY and SYGVKD. This CDR3 has 17 residues. Here the CDR3 reads CAISYRKGVTMADTQYF. The CDR3 region has the DNA TGTGCCATCAGCTACAGGAAGGGGGTCACGATGGCAGATACGCAGTATTTT.

The chain recombines TRBV9 with TRBJ2-1; 7 nucleotides agree with TRBD2. This CDR3 spans 12 amino acids. Germline values: CDR1 SGDLS, CDR2 YYNGEE. V lost 4 bases, J lost 11 bases, and 6 bases stayed unmatched. The CDR3 nucleotides read TGTGCCAGCAGCCCCGGGACTATGAAGCAGTTCTTC. Translation: CASSPGTMKQFF.

This clonotype was detected many times. This rearrangement joins TRBV5-6 to TRBJ2-1; D unclear. CDR3 length: 13 residues. Germline V CDR1 and CDR2: SGHDT, YYEEEE. V lost 4 bases and J lost 2, with 7 bases in between. Here the CDR3 reads CASSPGAYNEQFF. The CDR3 DNA follows: TGTGCCAGCAGCCCGGGCGCCTACAATGAGCAGTTCTTC.

The chain links TRBV28 to TRBJ2-7, with D possibly TRBD1 on 6 matching bases. Germline V gene sequence: CDR1 MDHEN, CDR2 SYDVKM. The CDR3 spans 15 residues. The V end was cut by 6 bases, the J end by 2 bases, with 17 bases between. The CDR3 nucleotides read TGTGCCAGCAGGGCCATCAGGGACACTGCCTACGAGCAGTACTTC. Its translation: CASRAIRDTAYEQYF.

This chain links TRBV2 with TRBJ2-7, with D unclear. Trimming stripped 1 base from V and 6 bases from J, with 13 bases between. Per germline, CDR1 SNHLY and CDR2 FYNNEI. There are 14 residues in the CDR3. CDR3 sequence: CASSEGPYIGEQYF. CDR3 coding DNA: TGTGCCAGCAGTGAAGGTCCCTACATCGGCGAGCAGTACTTC.

This clonotype was seen more than once but under ten times. The chain has TRBV20-1 and TRBJ2-5, with 12 bases identical to TRBD2. Germline CDR1 DFQATT, CDR2 SNEGSKA (reference sequence). J gave up 7 bases and V 1 base, and 1 base lay outside the gene matches. The CDR3 runs 13 residues. CDR3 sequence reads: CSARGGLAGTQYF. The CDR3 DNA sequence: TGCAGTGCTAGAGGGGGACTAGCGGGGACCCAGTACTTC.

This clonotype occurred many times. This chain joins TRBV5-1 and TRBJ2-1; 10 nucleotides align to TRBD2. CDR3 length: 15 amino acids. Germline CDR1 reads SGHRS; CDR2 reads YFSETQ. V shed 3 bases, J shed 8 bases, and the junction held 8 bases outside the gene matches. The CDR3 DNA reads as TGCGCCAGCAGCTCCACAGCGGGAGGGCCGTATGAGCAGTTCTTC. It specifies CASSSTAGGPYEQFF.